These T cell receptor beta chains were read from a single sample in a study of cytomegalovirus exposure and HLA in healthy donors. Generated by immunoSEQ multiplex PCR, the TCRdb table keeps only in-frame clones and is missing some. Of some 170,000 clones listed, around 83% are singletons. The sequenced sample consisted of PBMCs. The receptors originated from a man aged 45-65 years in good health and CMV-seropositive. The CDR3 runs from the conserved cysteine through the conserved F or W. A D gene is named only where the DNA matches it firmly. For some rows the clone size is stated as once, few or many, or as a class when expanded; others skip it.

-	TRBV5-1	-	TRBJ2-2	TGCGCCAGCAGCTTGTCAGGGAAAGTAACCGGGGAGCTGTTTTTT	CASSLSGKVTGELFF
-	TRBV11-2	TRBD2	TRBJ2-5	TGTGCCAGCAGCAACGGACTAGCGGGATCACAAGAGACCCAGTACTTC	CASSNGLAGSQETQYF
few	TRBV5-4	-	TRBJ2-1	TGTGCCAGCAGCAGAATCCCCGGCAATGAGCAGTTCTTC	CASSRIPGNEQFF
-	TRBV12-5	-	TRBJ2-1	TGTGCTAGTGGGTCTCCGGTCGGGAATGAGCAGTTCTTC	CASGSPVGNEQFF
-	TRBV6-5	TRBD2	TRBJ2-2	TGTGCATCCGGGGGGACCGGGGAGCTGTTTTTT	CASGGTGELFF
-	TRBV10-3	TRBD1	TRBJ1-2	TGTGCCATCAGCAGACAGGGAGATGGCTACACCTTC	CAISRQGDGYTF
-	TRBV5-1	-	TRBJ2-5	TGCGCCAGCAGCTCCGGGTCCTACGAGACCCAGTACTTC	CASSSGSYETQYF
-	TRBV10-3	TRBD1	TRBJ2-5	TGTGCCATCAGGGGGGGACAGGTACAAGAGACCCAGTACTTC	CAIRGGQVQETQYF
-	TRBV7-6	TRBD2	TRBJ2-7	TGTGCCAGCAGTCCGGCTAGCGGCATAACCTACGAGCAGTACTTC	CASSPASGITYEQYF
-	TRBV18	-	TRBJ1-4	TGTGCCAGCTCACCCAACTCGGGACTGCCCGAAAAACTGTTTTTT	CASSPNSGLPEKLFF
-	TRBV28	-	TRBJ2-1	TGTGCCAGCAGTAGCGCCCAAAAAGGGGATGAGCAGTTCTTC	CASSSAQKGDEQFF
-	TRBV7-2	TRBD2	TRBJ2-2	TGTGCCAGCAGCTTAGGTCGGGGAGGGCCCCTATTTACCGGGGAGCTGTTTTTT	CASSLGRGGPLFTGELFF
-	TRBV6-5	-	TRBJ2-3	TGTGCCAGCGGTAAATCGGGGGGCCTGGCAGATACGCAGTATTTT	CASGKSGGLADTQYF
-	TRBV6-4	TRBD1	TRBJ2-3	TGTGCCAGCAGTGACTCAGGGGGCTCTGCGCAGTATTTT	CASSDSGGSAQYF
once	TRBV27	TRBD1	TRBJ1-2	TGTGCCAGCAGCGACAGGGGATCTAACTATGGCTACACCTTC	CASSDRGSNYGYTF
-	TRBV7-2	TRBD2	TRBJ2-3	TGTGCCAGCAGCACCGGGGGGGGTAGCACAGATACGCAGTATTTT	CASSTGGGSTDTQYF
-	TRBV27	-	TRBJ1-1	TGTGCCAGCAGTTTCGACCCACCGACAGCAGCTGGGAACACTGAAGCTTTCTTT	CASSFDPPTAAGNTEAFF
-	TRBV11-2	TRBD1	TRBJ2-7	TGTGCCAGCAGCTTTCTACTTGGGACAGGGGCTGGCGAGCAGTACTTC	CASSFLLGTGAGEQYF
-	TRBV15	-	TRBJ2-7	TGTGCCACCAGCAGGATCCCAGCGGGCAACTACTACGAGCAGTACTTC	CATSRIPAGNYYEQYF
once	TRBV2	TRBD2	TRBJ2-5	TGTGCCAGCAGTGTAAGCGGGAGGGAGACCCAGTACTTC	CASSVSGRETQYF
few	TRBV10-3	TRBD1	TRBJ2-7	TGTGCCATCAGTGAGTTGGCAGGGGGCAAATACGAGCAGTACTTC	CAISELAGGKYEQYF
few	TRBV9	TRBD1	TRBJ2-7	TGTGCCAGCAGCGCCCTCGGGACAGGGTCCTACGAGCAGTACTTC	CASSALGTGSYEQYF
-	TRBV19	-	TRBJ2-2	TGTGCCAGTAGTCTAAACCTCCGGGACACCTACACCGGGGAGCTGTTTTTT	CASSLNLRDTYTGELFF
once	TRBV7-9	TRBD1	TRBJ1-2	TGTGCCAGCAGCCCCGGGACAGAGTATGGCTACACCTTC	CASSPGTEYGYTF
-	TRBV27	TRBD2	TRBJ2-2	TGTGCCAGCAGCCGCTTTAGCGGGTACACCGGGGAGCTGTTTTTT	CASSRFSGYTGELFF
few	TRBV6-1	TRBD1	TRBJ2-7	TGTGCCAGCCACACCCGGGACAGGGGCTCCTACGAGCAGTACTTC	CASHTRDRGSYEQYF
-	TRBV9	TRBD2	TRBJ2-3	TGTGCCAGCAGCTCCCTAGCGGGAGGCAGCACAGATACGCAGTATTTT	CASSSLAGGSTDTQYF
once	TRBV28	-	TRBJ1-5	TGTGCCGGGGGCGCGAAGCCCCAGCATTTT	CAGGAKPQHF
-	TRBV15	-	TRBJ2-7	TGTGCCACCAGCAGAGATGGGGGGGCAGGGGGCATCTACGAGCAGTACTTC	CATSRDGGAGGIYEQYF
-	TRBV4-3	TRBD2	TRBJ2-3	TGCGCCAGCAGCCAAGAGGGACCTCCGGGAGGTACGCAGTATTTT	CASSQEGPPGGTQYF
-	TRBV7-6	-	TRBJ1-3	TGTGCCAGCAGTACAACGGGATCCTCCTCTGGAAACACCATATATTTT	CASSTTGSSSGNTIYF
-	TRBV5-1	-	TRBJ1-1	TGCGCCAGCAGCTTGGCCGCAGGGATAAACACTGAAGCTTTCTTT	CASSLAAGINTEAFF
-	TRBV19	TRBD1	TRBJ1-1	TGTGCCAGTAGTACCCCTGACAGGGGGCGGACTGAAGCTTTCTTT	CASSTPDRGRTEAFF
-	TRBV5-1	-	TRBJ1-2	TGCGCCAGCAGCTTGGACCAGGGCTTCTATGGCTACACCTTC	CASSLDQGFYGYTF
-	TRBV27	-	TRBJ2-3	TGTGCCAGCAGTTTCTCCGGACTATTTAGCACAGATACGCAGTATTTT	CASSFSGLFSTDTQYF
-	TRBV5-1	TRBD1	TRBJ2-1	TGCGCCAGCAGTCTTCAGGGGGTCGAAACGAACAATGAGCAGTTCTTC	CASSLQGVETNNEQFF
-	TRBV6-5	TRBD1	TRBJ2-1	TGTGCCAGCAGACCTGGACAGGTGTACAATGAGCAGTTCTTC	CASRPGQVYNEQFF
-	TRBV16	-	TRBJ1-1	TGTGCCAGCAGCCAATCTCCGTTCCCCACTGAAGCTTTCTTT	CASSQSPFPTEAFF
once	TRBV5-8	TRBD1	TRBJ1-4	TGTGCCAGCAGCCCGGGGACAGCAAATGAAAAACTGTTTTTT	CASSPGTANEKLFF
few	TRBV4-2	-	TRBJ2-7	TGTGCCAGCAGCCGATCAGCAGGGATATACGAGCAGTACTTC	CASSRSAGIYEQYF
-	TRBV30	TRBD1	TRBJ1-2	TGTGCCTGGAGTGTACTGGCAGGGGGAGGAGGCTACACCTTC	CAWSVLAGGGGYTF
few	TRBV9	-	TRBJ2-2	TGTGCCAGCAGCGTAGCTTTGGGGGAGCTGTTTTTT	CASSVALGELFF
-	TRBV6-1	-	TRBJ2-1	TGTGCCAGCAGTGAAGTCCCGGGAGAGGGCGAGCAGTTCTTC	CASSEVPGEGEQFF
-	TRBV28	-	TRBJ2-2	TGTGCCAGCAGTTTATCTACAGGGTTCGGGGAGCTGTTTTTT	CASSLSTGFGELFF
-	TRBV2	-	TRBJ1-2	TGTGCCAGCAGCGCCGGGGGGTTAGTCTATGGCTACACCTTC	CASSAGGLVYGYTF
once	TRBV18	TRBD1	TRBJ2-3	TGTGCCAGCTCACCAATCGGGACAGGGCCCACAGATACGCAGTATTTT	CASSPIGTGPTDTQYF
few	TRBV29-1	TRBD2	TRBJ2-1	TGCAGCGTTGTCTTGGCGGGGGGTAAGGGTGCCTACAATGAGCAGTTCTTC	CSVVLAGGKGAYNEQFF
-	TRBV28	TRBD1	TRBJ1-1	TGTGCCAGCAGCAGACCCGGGACAGGGCTTAGGAACACTGAAGCTTTCTTT	CASSRPGTGLRNTEAFF
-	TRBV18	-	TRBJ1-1	TGTGCCAGCTCACCACAGGAGGACACTGAAGCTTTCTTT	CASSPQEDTEAFF